This TCR beta chain is drawn from a study of T cell changes during pregnancy in multiple sclerosis. J lost 5 bases, V lost 1 base, and 5 bases had no gene match. This CDR3 is built from 15 residues. Per the germline V gene, CDR1 is LGHNA and CDR2 is YSLEER. Libraries were prepared by immunoSEQ multiplex PCR; TCRdb keeps only in-frame clonotypes and omits some of them. The table lists around 70,000 clones, around 90% of them singletons. The source is a female donor with multiple sclerosis, enrolled in a pregnancy study. The chain couples TRBV4-3 to TRBJ1-2, with 9 positions matching TRBD1. The material was peripheral blood, obtained in the second trimester of pregnancy. Written as DNA, the CDR3 is TGCGCCAGCAGCCAAGCGGGACAGGGTGGGTATGGCTACACCTTC. It encodes CASSQAGQGGYGYTF.